This is a list of T cell receptor beta chains from one sample in a study of response to subunit inactivated influenza vaccine. Using its own MiXCR run on the RT-PCR reads, TCRdb lists one record per CDR3 protein. The table records 290,000 or so distinct CDR3 sequences, about 20% of them present only once. Sequenced here: PBMCs from blood, sampled less than 22 months after vaccination. These TCRs come from a man between 45 and 75 years old who received an inactivated influenza vaccine. The CDR3 runs from the conserved cysteine through the conserved F or W.

CDR3aa	v_gene	j_gene
CASSLAGATNEKLFF	TRBV28	TRBJ1-4
CASSLLEGRETQYF	TRBV6-5	TRBJ2-5
CASNRFSGNTIYF	TRBV12-3/TRBV12-4	TRBJ1-3
CASSFSGLGSYEQYF	TRBV28	TRBJ2-7
CASSLEPAGRPDEQYF	TRBV5-6	TRBJ2-7
CASKTGGPDTQYF	TRBV10-2	TRBJ2-3
CASSLDPGTSYEQYF	TRBV5-1	TRBJ2-7
CSARDQLDSSYEQYF	TRBV20-1	TRBJ2-7
CASSLASSGHSYEQYF	TRBV7-8	TRBJ2-7
CASSSWVNEQFF	TRBV12-3/TRBV12-4	TRBJ2-1
CATSRGSPLDRVNQPQHF	TRBV15	TRBJ1-5